Following are 22 T cell receptor beta chains from one sample sequenced in a study of human T cells and chemical hapten exposure. TCRdb reprocessed the RACE reads with MiXCR, giving one entry per CDR3 protein. The data show about 37,000 distinct CDR3 sequences, with approximately 5% seen just once and roughly 12% held by the top ten. Time point indicated: healthy volunteer bleed at 6 weeks. Unfractionated whole blood yielded total RNA. The material sequenced was whole blood. The receptors were gathered from a human donor in good health. Some clones in this sample may be carry-over from other donors' samples.

The sample holds many counts of this clonotype. The chain employs TRBV10-3 and TRBJ2-7, with a tentative D call TRBD1 (6 bases). This CDR3 is built from 14 residues. The V gene lost 0 bases and the J gene lost 2 bases, with 8 bases spanning the gap. The germline V gene encodes CDR1 ENHRY and CDR2 SYGVKD. The CDR3 loop reads CAISESGTPYEQYF. The CDR3 nucleotides are TGTGCCATCAGTGAGTCCGGGACACCCTACGAGCAGTACTTC.

This clonotype was observed at least ten times. The rearrangement joins TRBV20-1 to TRBJ2-1, with D tentatively TRBD2 (6 bases). Trimming removed 2 bases at V and 1 base at J, with 12 bases between. The CDR3 spans 15 residues. Looked up from germline, CDR1 is DFQATT and CDR2 is SNEGSKA (reference sequence). The CDR3: CSARSSVRSYNEQFF. The CDR3 DNA reads as TGCAGTGCTAGATCTAGCGTACGGTCCTACAATGAGCAGTTCTTC.

This clonotype was counted ten times or more. This chain joins TRBV6-2 or TRBV6-3 and TRBJ2-4; TRBD2 matches 16 bases. This CDR3 has 20 amino acids. Trimming removed 5 bases from V and 3 bases from J; junction bases left unmatched: 13. Germline CDR1 MNHEY, CDR2 SVGEGT. In nucleotides, the CDR3 is TGTGCCAGCAGTCTCATCGAGGGACTAGCGGGGGGGCCAGTCAAAAACATTCAGTACTTC. Its translation: CASSLIEGLAGGPVKNIQYF.

This clonotype was recorded at least ten times. This chain joins TRBV5-1 and TRBJ2-7; D may correspond to TRBD1 or TRBD2 (5 bases each). V was shortened by 2 bases and J by 1 base, with 10 bases between the two germline ends. The germline CDR1 and CDR2 sequences are SGHRS and YFSETQ. The length of the CDR3 is 14 residues. Here the CDR3 reads CASSFSGPSYEQYF. The CDR3 DNA sequence: TGCGCCAGCAGCTTTTCGGGGCCGTCCTACGAGCAGTACTTC.

This clonotype was observed many times. The rearrangement links TRBV12-3 or TRBV12-4 to TRBJ1-2; 7 nucleotides line up with TRBD1. The CDR3 extends over 13 amino acids. The CDR3 sequence is CALGKGTEYGYTF. The CDR3 DNA sequence: TGTGCTTTGGGGAAAGGGACAGAATATGGCTACACCTTC.

The J gene is TRBJ2-7, the V gene TRBV20-1; D is undetermined. This CDR3 is 13 amino acids long. The germline CDR1 and CDR2 sequences are DFQATT and SNEGSKA (reference sequence). This chain's CDR3 is CRASTSSSYEQYF. The CDR3 nucleotides are TGCAGAGCGAGTACTTCTAGCTCCTACGAGCAGTACTTC.

In the case of this clonotype: A much larger clone differs from this one at a single base, so this may be a read error. The CDR3 loop is CASRISADTQYF. CDR3 DNA sequence: TGCGCCAGCAGGATAAGCGCAGATACGCAGTATTTT. This chain uses TRBV5-1 with TRBJ2-3; D is unclear. CDR3 length equals 12 residues. With 5 bases removed from V and 4 bases from J, the gap between germline ends came to 8 bases. Germline V CDR1 and CDR2: SGHRS, YFSETQ.

This clonotype was detected only once. The chain combines TRBV5-1 with TRBJ1-1; D may be TRBD1 (6 bases). The V gene lost 3 bases and the J gene lost 8 bases, with 17 bases spanning the gap. The germline V gene has CDR1 SGHRS and CDR2 YFSETQ. This CDR3 contains 14 residues. This chain's CDR3 is CASSSLGTQDEAFF. DNA for the CDR3: TGCGCCAGCAGCTCCCTCGGGACACAGGACGAAGCTTTCTTT.

This clonotype is medium-sized (0.01 to 0.1%). The J gene is TRBJ2-3, the V gene TRBV29-1; perhaps D is TRBD1 or TRBD2 (5 bases each). V lost 1 base and J lost 1, with 9 bases in between. CDR1 is SQVTM, CDR2 ANQGSEA, per germline. This CDR3 has 14 residues. The CDR3 DNA is TGCAGCGTTGAAGGGGGGAAGGGCACAGATACGCAGTATTTT. As protein: CSVEGGKGTDTQYF.

Many counts were recorded for this clonotype. The rearrangement uses TRBV3-1 and TRBJ2-1, with D perhaps matching TRBD1 or TRBD2 (5 bases each). The CDR3 sequence is 16 residues long. V was cut by 1 base and J by 1 base, with 11 bases left in between. From germline, CDR1 is LGHDT and CDR2 YNNKEL (reference sequence). The CDR3 nucleotides read TGTGCCAGCAGCCAAGTCGGCGAGGGGTCCTACAATGAGCAGTTCTTC. This sequence encodes CASSQVGEGSYNEQFF.

This clonotype was picked up many times. V gene TRBV28 combines with J gene TRBJ2-3; D is perhaps TRBD1 or TRBD2 (5 bases each). V was shortened by 5 bases and J by 1 base, with 13 bases between the two germline ends. CDR3 length: 15 amino acids. Germline loops: CDR1 MDHEN, CDR2 SYDVKM. CDR3 bases: TGTGCCAGCAGTCAAAGAGGGGACCGCACAGATACGCAGTATTTT. This sequence encodes CASSQRGDRTDTQYF.

This clonotype was detected many times. The chain is built from TRBV20-1 and TRBJ1-2; 8 nucleotides match TRBD1. V lost 2 bases and J lost 11; bases outside the gene matches: 19. Germline assignment: CDR1 DFQATT and CDR2 SNEGSKA (reference sequence). The CDR3 sequence is 16 residues long. This chain's CDR3 is CSARSPGGRGQAGYTF. The CDR3 DNA sequence: TGCAGTGCTAGATCACCCGGAGGGCGGGGACAGGCCGGGTACACCTTC.

The sample holds many counts of this clonotype. This rearrangement joins TRBV6-2 or TRBV6-3 to TRBJ1-5; possible D gene TRBD1, 6 bases. V was trimmed by 2 bases and J by 2 bases, leaving 25 bases between them. There are 20 residues in the CDR3. The germline gives CDR1 MNHEY, CDR2 SVGEGT. The CDR3, as DNA: TGTGCCAGCAGTTACGCACAAAGAACAGGGACCACGGGCGGCAATCAGCCCCAGCATTTT. Translation: CASSYAQRTGTTGGNQPQHF.

This clonotype has a count of ten or more. The chain couples TRBV6-2 or TRBV6-3 to TRBJ1-2, with D possibly matching TRBD1 (5 bases). The CDR3 runs to 13 residues. Per the germline V gene, CDR1 is MNHEY and CDR2 is SVGEGT. The germline V and J ends were trimmed by 11 bases and 0 bases, with 13 bases remaining between them. DNA of the CDR3: TGTGCCGTCAGACAACAGGCTAACTATGGCTACACCTTC. Its translation: CAVRQQANYGYTF.

This clonotype was detected a few times. The chain links TRBV15 to TRBJ1-2; D is unresolved. The germline V gene encodes CDR1 LNHNV and CDR2 YYDKDF (reference sequence). The V end lost 5 bases, the J end lost 0 bases, and 13 bases lay between the germline ends. The CDR3 spans 15 residues. The CDR3 DNA follows: TGTGCCACCAGCCTCCTAAGAGGAGCTAACTATGGCTACACCTTC. Its translation is CATSLLRGANYGYTF.

The chain combines TRBV5-1 with TRBJ2-1, with unresolved D. This CDR3 spans 15 amino acids. CDR1 SGHRS and CDR2 YFSETQ come from the germline V gene. Deletions cut 0 bases from V and 8 bases from J, with 15 bases between. The CDR3 DNA reads as TGCGCCAGCAGCTTGGGCAGGCCTACATTTGATGAGCAGTTCTTC. It specifies CASSLGRPTFDEQFF.

Concerning this clonotype: A single base separates this from a much larger clone, so it may be a read error. The CDR3 bases are TGTGCCAGCAGCTTAGAGGGGGCAGGGACCAACGTCCTGACTTTC. Its protein is CASSLEGAGTNVLTF. The V gene is TRBV7-2, the J gene TRBJ2-6; TRBD1 matches 7 bases. Germline trimming cut 1 base from V and 8 bases from J; bases unmatched to any gene: 5. This CDR3 is 15 amino acids long. The germline V gene encodes CDR1 SGHTA and CDR2 FQGNSA.

The sample holds a few counts of this clonotype. The gene calls are TRBV19 and TRBJ1-2; D unresolved. With 5 bases removed from V and 6 bases from J, the gap between germline ends came to 13 bases. The CDR3 totals 13 residues. Germline-derived CDR1 and CDR2 are LNHDA and SQIVND (reference sequence). CDR3 amino acids: CASSPRLQDGYTF. The CDR3 nucleotides are TGTGCCAGTAGTCCCCGTCTGCAGGATGGCTACACCTTC.

The chain recombines TRBV4-1 with TRBJ2-7; TRBD1 aligns across 10 bases. V was clipped by 3 bases and J by 3 bases; unmatched bases: 5. Per the germline V gene, CDR1 is MGHRA and CDR2 is YSYEKL. This CDR3 spans 15 amino acids. This CDR3 reads CASSHRTGGNYEQYF. In DNA form, the CDR3 reads TGCGCCAGCAGCCATCGGACAGGGGGAAACTACGAGCAGTACTTC.

The chain joins TRBV7-2 to TRBJ1-1; weak D call: TRBD1 (6 bases). The V end lost 5 bases, the J end lost 7 bases, and 14 bases lay between the germline ends. The CDR3 covers 13 residues. Germline V gene sequence: CDR1 SGHTA, CDR2 FQGNSA. The CDR3 region has the DNA TGTGCCAGCAGCCCACAGGGATTCGGTGAAGCTTTCTTT. Protein product: CASSPQGFGEAFF.

This clonotype was observed many times. The rearrangement links TRBV12-3 or TRBV12-4 to TRBJ2-7; 9 nucleotides align to TRBD1. Germline trimming cut 5 bases from V and 4 bases from J; bases unmatched to any gene: 3. This CDR3 spans 13 amino acids. This CDR3 is CASSIQGAYEQYF. CDR3 DNA sequence: TGTGCCAGCAGTATACAGGGGGCGTACGAGCAGTACTTC.

This clonotype was observed at least ten times. This chain connects TRBV29-1 to TRBJ2-6; D gene unclear. CDR3 size: 12 residues. CDR1 is SQVTM, CDR2 ANQGSEA, per germline. V was shortened by 7 bases and J by 4 bases, with 8 bases between the two germline ends. The CDR3, as DNA: TGCAGCGCAGGTATCGGGGCCAACGTCCTGACTTTC. The encoded protein is CSAGIGANVLTF.